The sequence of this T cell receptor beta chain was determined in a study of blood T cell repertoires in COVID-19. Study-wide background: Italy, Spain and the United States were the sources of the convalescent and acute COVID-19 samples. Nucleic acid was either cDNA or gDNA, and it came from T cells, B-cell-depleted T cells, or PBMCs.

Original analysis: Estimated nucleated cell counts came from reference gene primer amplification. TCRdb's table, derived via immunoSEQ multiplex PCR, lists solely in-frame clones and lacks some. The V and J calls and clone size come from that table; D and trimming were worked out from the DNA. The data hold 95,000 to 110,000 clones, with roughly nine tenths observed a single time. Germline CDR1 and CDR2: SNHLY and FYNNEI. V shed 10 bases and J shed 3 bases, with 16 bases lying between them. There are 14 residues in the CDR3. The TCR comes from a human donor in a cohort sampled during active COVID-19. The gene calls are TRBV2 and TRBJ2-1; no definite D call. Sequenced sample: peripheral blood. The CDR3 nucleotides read TGTGCCACGTTAAAGGCGGTTGACTACAATGAGCAGTTCTTC. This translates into CATLKAVDYNEQFF.